The entry below gives a single T cell receptor (beta chain) sequence along with its context. The data stem from a study of blood T cell repertoires in COVID-19. In the study overall: Samples came from the United States, Italy and Spain, spanning acute and convalescent COVID-19. T cells, B-cell-depleted T cells, or PBMCs provided the cDNA or gDNA that served as material.

The CDR3 totals 14 residues. The trim removed 7 bases at V and 3 bases at J, leaving 6 bases unmatched. Germline assignment: CDR1 SGHDT and CDR2 YYEEEE. As originally analysed: Amplification of reference gene primers was used by the study to estimate nucleated cell counts. The data were produced by immunoSEQ multiplex PCR, yet TCRdb's version contains in-frame clones alone and is incomplete. V and J calls and clone size are as listed in that table; D and trimming were resolved from the DNA. In the table there are 150,000 to 190,000 clones, 76% of which are singletons. The sequencing input was peripheral blood. The chain carries TRBV5-6 and TRBJ2-3; 9 bases are a match to TRBD1. The receptor's source is an elderly woman with acute or convalescent COVID-19. The CDR3 region is CASVLGTGTDTQYF. The CDR3 DNA follows: TGTGCCAGCGTCCTCGGGACAGGGACAGATACGCAGTATTTT.